A selection of T cell receptor beta chains follows, all from one sample in a study of beta chain features in type 1 diabetes. Assay: immunoSEQ multiplex PCR; the TCRdb copy retains only in-frame clones and omits some. The profile covers 95,000 to 110,000 clones, with 28% appearing a single time and less than 0.65% taken by the ten largest. What was sequenced was central memory CD4+ T cells from blood. Receptors originate from a woman younger than 35 with type 1 diabetes. CDR3s include the opening cysteine and the closing phenylalanine or tryptophan. The D gene is left open where the match is weak. Not every row has a clone size; where given, it reads once, few, many or a size class.

length: 15
J: TRBJ2-5
size: few
D: TRBD2
V: TRBV25-1
DNA: TGTGCCAGCAGTGTGGCGGGAGCGGGAGAGGAGACCCAGTACTTC
CDR3: CASSVAGAGEETQYF

length: 15
J: TRBJ2-5
size: few
D: TRBD2
V: TRBV28
DNA: TGTGCCAGCAGTCAGGCGGCTAGCGGGAGTTGGACCCAGTACTTC
CDR3: CASSQAASGSWTQYF

length: 15
J: TRBJ1-1
size: once
D: -
V: TRBV6-1
DNA: TGTGCCAGCAGGGAAAGCTCGACGGCGGTGTTCGGAGCTTTCTTT
CDR3: CASRESSTAVFGAFF

length: 12
J: TRBJ1-2
size: -
D: -
V: TRBV29-1
DNA: TGCAGCGTTGAAAAAGTCGGCTATGGCTACACCTTC
CDR3: CSVEKVGYGYTF

length: 15
J: TRBJ2-1
size: few
D: TRBD1
V: TRBV7-2
DNA: TGTGCCAGCAGCCGAGGACAGGGGGTCCTTACCGAGCAGTTCTTC
CDR3: CASSRGQGVLTEQFF

length: 15
J: TRBJ2-5
size: -
D: TRBD1
V: TRBV29-1
DNA: TGCAGCGTTGACGCCAGGACAGGGGGCAGGGAGACCCAGTACTTC
CDR3: CSVDARTGGRETQYF

length: 17
J: TRBJ2-5
size: few
D: -
V: TRBV7-2
DNA: TGTGCCAGCAGCTTAGCGAGGAGGGGAAGGGGACAAGAGACCCAGTACTTC
CDR3: CASSLARRGRGQETQYF

length: 12
J: TRBJ2-3
size: -
D: -
V: TRBV5-6
DNA: TGTGCCAGCAGCTCGGACAGATATACGCAGTATTTT
CDR3: CASSSDRYTQYF

length: 12
J: TRBJ1-1
size: -
D: -
V: TRBV6-6
DNA: TGTGCCAGCAGCCTCGGACAGATTGAAGCTTTCTTT
CDR3: CASSLGQIEAFF

length: 13
J: TRBJ2-1
size: -
D: -
V: TRBV19
DNA: TGTGCCAGTAGTATAGAACGTCAGGGCGAGCAGTTCTTC
CDR3: CASSIERQGEQFF

length: 18
J: TRBJ1-1
size: -
D: -
V: TRBV21-1
DNA: TGTGCCAGCAGCAAAGCCCCTCCCTCCGGTGTCGTTGACACTGAAGCTTTCTTT
CDR3: CASSKAPPSGVVDTEAFF